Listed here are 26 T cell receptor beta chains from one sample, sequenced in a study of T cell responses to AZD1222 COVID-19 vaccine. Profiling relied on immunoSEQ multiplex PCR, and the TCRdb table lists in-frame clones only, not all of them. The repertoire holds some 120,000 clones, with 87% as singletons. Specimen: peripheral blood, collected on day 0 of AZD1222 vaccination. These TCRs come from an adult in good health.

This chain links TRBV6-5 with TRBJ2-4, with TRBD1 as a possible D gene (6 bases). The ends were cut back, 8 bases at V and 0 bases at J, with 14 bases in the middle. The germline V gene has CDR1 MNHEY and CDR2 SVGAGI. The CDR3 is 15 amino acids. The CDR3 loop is CASQGQPLAKNIQYF. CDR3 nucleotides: TGTGCCAGCCAGGGACAACCACTAGCCAAAAACATTCAGTACTTC.

The CDR3 spells CASSYSVAGGLYEQYF. The CDR3 DNA follows: TGTGCCAGCAGTTACTCGGTAGCGGGGGGCCTCTACGAGCAGTACTTC. The genes are TRBV6-5 and TRBJ2-7; 10 nucleotides agree with TRBD2. This CDR3 spans 16 amino acids. Germline V gives CDR1 MNHEY, CDR2 SVGAGI. The V and J ends lost 0 bases and 3 bases, in that order; junction bases with no gene match: 5.

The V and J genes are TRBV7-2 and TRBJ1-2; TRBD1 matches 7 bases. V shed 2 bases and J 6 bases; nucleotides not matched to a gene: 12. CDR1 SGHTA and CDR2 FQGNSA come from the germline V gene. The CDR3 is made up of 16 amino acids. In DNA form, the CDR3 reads TGTGCCAGCAGCTTATTTCAAGCTGAGGGGGCACATGGCTACACCTTC. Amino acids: CASSLFQAEGAHGYTF. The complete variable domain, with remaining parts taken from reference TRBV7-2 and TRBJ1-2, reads GAGVSQSPSNKVTEKGKDVELRCDPISGHTALYWYRQSLGQGLEFLIYFQGNSAPDKSGLPSDRFSAERTGGSVSTLTIQRTQQEDSAVYLCASSLFQAEGAHGYTFGSGTRLTVV.

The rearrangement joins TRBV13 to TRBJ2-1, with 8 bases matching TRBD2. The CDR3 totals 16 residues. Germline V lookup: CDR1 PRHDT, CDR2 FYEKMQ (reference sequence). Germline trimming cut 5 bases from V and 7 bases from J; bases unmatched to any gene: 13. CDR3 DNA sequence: TGTGCCAGCAGCCTCCTCGAACGGGGGGGAACGAATGAGCAGTTCTTC. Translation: CASSLLERGGTNEQFF.

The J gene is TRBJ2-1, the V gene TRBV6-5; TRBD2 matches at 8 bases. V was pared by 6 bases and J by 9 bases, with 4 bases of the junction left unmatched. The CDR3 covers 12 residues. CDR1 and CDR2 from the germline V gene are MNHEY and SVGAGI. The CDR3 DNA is TGTGCCAGCAGGTCCGGGGGGGGTGAGCAGTTCTTC. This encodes CASRSGGGEQFF.

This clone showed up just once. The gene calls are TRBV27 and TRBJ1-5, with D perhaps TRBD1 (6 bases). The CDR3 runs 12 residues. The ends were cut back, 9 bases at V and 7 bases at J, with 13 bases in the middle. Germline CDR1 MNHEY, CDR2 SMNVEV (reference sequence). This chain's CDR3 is CASEQGCQPQHF. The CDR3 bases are TGTGCCAGTGAACAGGGCTGCCAGCCCCAGCATTTT.

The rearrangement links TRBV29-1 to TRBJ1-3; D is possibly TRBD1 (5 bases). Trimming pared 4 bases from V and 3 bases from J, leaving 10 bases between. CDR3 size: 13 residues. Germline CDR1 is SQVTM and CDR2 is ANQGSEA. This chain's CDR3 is CSVVAGLGNTIYF. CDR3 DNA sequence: TGCAGCGTTGTCGCGGGGCTTGGAAACACCATATATTTT.

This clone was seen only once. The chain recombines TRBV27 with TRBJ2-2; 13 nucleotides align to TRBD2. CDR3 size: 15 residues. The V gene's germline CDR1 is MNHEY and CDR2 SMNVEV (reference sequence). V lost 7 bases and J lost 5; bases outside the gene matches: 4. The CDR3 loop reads CASKLAGGGTGELFF. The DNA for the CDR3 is TGTGCCAGCAAACTAGCGGGAGGGGGGACCGGGGAGCTGTTTTTT.

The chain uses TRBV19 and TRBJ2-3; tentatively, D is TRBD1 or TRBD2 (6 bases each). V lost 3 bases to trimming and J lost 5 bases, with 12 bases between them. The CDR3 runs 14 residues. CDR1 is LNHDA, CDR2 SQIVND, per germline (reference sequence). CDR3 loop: CASSIGGGLDTQYF. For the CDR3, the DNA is TGTGCCAGTAGTATCGGTGGGGGGCTAGATACGCAGTATTTT. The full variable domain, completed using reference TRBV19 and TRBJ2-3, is DGGITQSPKYLFRKEGQNVTLSCEQNLNHDAMYWYRQDPGQGLRLIYYSQIVNDFQKGDIAEGYSVSREKKESFPLTVTSAQKNPTAFYLCASSIGGGLDTQYFGPGTRLTVL.

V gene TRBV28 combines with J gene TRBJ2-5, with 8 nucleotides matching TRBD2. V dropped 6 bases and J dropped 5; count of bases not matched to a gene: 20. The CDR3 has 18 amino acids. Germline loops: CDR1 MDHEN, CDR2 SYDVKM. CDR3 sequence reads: CASSLRRVAGRTYETQYF. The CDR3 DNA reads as TGTGCCAGCAGCCTACGTCGAGTAGCGGGGAGAACGTATGAGACCCAGTACTTC. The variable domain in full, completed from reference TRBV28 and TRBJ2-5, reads DVKVTQSSRYLVKRTGEKVFLECVQDMDHENMFWYRQDPGLGLRLIYFSYDVKMKEKGDIPEGYSVSREKKERFSLILESASTNQTSMYLCASSLRRVAGRTYETQYFGPGTRLLVL.

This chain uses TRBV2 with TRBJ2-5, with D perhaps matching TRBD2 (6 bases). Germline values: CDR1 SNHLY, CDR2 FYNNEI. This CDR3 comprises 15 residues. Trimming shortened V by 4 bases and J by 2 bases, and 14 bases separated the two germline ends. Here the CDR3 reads CASSVGGSRQETQYF. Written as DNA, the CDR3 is TGTGCCAGCAGTGTTGGGGGGAGTCGTCAAGAGACCCAGTACTTC.

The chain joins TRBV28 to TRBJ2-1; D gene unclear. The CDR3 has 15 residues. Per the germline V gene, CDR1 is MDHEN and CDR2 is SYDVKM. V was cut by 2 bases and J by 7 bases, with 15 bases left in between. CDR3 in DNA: TGTGCCAGCAGTTTAGGAACTACGCTAGGGAATGAGCAGTTCTTC. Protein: CASSLGTTLGNEQFF.

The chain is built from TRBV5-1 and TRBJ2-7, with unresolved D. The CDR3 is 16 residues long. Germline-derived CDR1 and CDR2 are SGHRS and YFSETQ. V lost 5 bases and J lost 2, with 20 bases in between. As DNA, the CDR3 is TGCGCCAGCAGGTACCAGCCAGGTGGATTGGCCTACGAGCAGTACTTC. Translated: CASRYQPGGLAYEQYF. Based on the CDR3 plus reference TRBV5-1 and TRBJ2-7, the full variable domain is KAGVTQTPRYLIKTRGQQVTLSCSPISGHRSVSWYQQTPGQGLQFLFEYFSETQRNKGNFPGRFSGRQFSNSRSEMNVSTLELGDSALYLCASRYQPGGLAYEQYFGPGTRLTVT.

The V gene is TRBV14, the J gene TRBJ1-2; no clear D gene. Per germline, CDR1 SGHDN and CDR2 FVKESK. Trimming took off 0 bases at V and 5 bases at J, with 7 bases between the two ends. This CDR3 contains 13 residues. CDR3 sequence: CASSQDGSYGYTF. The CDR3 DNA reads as TGTGCCAGCAGCCAAGACGGGAGTTATGGCTACACCTTC.

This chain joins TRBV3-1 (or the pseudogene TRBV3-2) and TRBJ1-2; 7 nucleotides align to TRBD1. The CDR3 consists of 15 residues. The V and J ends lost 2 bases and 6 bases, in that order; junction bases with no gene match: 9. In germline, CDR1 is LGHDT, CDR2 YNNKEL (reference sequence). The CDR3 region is CASSQLFKGGHGYTF. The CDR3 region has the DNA TGTGCCAGCAGCCAACTTTTCAAAGGGGGCCATGGCTACACCTTC.

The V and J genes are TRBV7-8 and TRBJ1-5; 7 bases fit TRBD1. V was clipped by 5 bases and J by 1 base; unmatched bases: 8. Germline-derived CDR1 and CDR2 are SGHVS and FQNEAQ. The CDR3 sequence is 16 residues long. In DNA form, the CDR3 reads TGTGCCAGCAGCCTAAACAGACAGGGCAGCAATCAGCCCCAGCATTTT. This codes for CASSLNRQGSNQPQHF.

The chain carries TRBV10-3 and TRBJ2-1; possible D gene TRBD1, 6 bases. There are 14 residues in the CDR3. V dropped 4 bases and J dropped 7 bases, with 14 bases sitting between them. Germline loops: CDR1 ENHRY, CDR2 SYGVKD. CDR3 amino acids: CAISAGDPLNEQFF. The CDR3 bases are TGTGCCATCAGTGCAGGGGACCCCCTTAATGAGCAGTTCTTC.

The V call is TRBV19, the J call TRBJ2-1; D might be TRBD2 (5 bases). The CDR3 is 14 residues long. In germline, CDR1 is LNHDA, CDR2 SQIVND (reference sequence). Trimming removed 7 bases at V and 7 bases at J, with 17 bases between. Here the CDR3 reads CASKEEFGSNEQFF. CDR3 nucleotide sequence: TGTGCCAGTAAGGAGGAGTTCGGCTCAAATGAGCAGTTCTTC.

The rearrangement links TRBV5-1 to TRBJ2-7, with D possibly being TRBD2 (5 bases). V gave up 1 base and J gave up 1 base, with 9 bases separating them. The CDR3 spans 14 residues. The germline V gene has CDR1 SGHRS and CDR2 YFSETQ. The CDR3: CASSLSWESYEQYF. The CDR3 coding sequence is TGCGCCAGCAGCTTGAGTTGGGAGTCCTACGAGCAGTACTTC.

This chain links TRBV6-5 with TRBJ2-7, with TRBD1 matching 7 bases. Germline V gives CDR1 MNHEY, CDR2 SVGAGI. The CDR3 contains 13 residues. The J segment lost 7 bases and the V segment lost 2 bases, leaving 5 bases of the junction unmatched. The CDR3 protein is CASSYGTGVEQYF. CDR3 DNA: TGTGCCAGCAGTTACGGAACAGGGGTTGAGCAGTACTTC.

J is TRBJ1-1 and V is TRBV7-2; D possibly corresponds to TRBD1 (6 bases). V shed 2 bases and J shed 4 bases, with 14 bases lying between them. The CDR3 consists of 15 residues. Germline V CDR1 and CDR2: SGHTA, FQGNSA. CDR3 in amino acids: CASSLTGGSSTEAFF. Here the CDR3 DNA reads TGTGCCAGCAGCTTAACCGGGGGCTCGAGCACTGAAGCTTTCTTT. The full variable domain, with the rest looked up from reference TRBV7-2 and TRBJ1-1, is GAGVSQSPSNKVTEKGKDVELRCDPISGHTALYWYRQSLGQGLEFLIYFQGNSAPDKSGLPSDRFSAERTGGSVSTLTIQRTQQEDSAVYLCASSLTGGSSTEAFFGQGTRLTVV.

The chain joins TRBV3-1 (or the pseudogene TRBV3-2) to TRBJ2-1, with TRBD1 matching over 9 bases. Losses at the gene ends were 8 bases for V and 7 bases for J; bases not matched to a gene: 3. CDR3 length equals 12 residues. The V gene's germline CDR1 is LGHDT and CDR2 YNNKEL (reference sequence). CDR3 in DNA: TGTGCCAGCGGGACAGGGTCAAATGAGCAGTTCTTC. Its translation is CASGTGSNEQFF.

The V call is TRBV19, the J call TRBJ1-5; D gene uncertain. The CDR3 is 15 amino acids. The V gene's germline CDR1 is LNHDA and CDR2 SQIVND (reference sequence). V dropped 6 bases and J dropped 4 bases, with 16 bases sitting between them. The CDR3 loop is CASRLELAANQPQHF. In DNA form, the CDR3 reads TGTGCCAGTAGATTGGAGTTGGCAGCTAATCAGCCCCAGCATTTT.

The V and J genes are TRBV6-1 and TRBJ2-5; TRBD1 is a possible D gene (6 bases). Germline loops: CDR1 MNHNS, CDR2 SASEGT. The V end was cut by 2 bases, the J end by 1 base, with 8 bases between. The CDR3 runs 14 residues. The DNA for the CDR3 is TGTGCCAGCAGTGAACAGGGGACCCAAGAGACCCAGTACTTC. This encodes CASSEQGTQETQYF.

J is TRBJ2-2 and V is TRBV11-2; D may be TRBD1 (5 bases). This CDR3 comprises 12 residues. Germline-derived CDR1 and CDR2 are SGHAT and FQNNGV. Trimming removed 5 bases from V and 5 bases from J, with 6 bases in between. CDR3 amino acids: CASSRQTGELFF. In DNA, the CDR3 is TGTGCCAGCAGCCGACAGACCGGGGAGCTGTTTTTT. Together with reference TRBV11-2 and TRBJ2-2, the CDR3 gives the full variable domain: EAGVAQSPRYKIIEKRQSVAFWCNPISGHATLYWYQQILGQGPKLLIQFQNNGVVDDSQLPKDRFSAERLKGVDSTLKIQPAKLEDSAVYLCASSRQTGELFFGEGSRLTVL.

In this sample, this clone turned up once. The CDR3 here is CASSIAGGAYEQYF. The CDR3 coding sequence is TGTGCCAGCAGTATTGCGGGAGGGGCCTACGAGCAGTACTTC. The rearrangement links TRBV28 to TRBJ2-7; 9 nucleotides match TRBD2. Trimming took 5 bases from V and 2 from J; bases not matched to a gene: 4. Looked up from germline, CDR1 is MDHEN and CDR2 is SYDVKM. This CDR3 comprises 14 residues.